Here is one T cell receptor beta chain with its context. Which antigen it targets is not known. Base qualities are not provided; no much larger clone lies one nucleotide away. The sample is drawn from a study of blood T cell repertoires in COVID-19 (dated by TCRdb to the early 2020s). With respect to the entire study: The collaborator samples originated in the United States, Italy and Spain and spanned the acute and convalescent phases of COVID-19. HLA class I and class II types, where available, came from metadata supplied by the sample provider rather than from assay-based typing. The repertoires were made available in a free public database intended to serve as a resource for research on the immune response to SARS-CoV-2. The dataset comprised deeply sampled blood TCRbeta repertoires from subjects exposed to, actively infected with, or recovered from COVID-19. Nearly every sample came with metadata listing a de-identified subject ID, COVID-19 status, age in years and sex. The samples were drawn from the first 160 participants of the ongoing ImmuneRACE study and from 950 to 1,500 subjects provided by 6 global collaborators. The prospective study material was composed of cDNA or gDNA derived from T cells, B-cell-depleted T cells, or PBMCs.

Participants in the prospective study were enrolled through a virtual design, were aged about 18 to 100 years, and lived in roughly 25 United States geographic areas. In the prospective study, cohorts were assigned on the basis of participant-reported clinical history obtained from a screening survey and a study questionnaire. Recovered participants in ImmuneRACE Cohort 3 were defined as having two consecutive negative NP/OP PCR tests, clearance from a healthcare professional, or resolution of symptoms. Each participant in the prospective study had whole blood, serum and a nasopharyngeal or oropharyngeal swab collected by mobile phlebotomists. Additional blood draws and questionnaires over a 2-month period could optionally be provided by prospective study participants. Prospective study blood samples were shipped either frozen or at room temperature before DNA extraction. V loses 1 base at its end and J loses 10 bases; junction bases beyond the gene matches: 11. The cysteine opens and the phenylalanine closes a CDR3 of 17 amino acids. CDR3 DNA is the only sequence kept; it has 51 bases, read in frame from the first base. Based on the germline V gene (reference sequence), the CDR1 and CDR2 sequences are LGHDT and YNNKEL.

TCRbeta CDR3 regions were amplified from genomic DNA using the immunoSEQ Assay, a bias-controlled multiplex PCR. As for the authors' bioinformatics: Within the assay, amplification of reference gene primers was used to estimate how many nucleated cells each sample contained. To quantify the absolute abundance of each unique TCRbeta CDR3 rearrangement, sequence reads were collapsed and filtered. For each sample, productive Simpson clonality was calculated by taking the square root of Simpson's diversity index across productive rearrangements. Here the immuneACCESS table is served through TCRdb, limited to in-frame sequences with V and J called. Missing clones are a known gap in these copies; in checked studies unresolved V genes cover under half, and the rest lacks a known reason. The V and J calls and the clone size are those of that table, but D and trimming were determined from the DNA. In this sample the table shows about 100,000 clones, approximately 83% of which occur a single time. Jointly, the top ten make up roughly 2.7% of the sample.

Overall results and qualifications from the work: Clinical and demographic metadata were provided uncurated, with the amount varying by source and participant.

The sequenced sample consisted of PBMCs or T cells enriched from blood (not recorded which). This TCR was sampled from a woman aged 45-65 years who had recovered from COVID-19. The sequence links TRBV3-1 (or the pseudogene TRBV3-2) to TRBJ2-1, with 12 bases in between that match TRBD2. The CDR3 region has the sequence CASSQGSSGRALSEQFF. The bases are TGTGCCAGCAGCCAAGGCTCTAGCGGGAGGGCCCTAAGCGAGCAGTTCTTC.